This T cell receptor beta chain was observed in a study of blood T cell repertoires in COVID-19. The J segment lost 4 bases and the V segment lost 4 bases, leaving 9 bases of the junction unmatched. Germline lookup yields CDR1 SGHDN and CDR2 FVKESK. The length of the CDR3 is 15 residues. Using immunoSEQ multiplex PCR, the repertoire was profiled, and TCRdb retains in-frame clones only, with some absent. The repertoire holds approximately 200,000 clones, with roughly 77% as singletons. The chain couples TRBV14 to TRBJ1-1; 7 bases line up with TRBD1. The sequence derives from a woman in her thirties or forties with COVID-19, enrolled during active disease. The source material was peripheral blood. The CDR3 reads CASSPSRDSITEAFF. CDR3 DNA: TGTGCCAGCAGCCCGTCCCGGGACAGTATCACTGAAGCTTTCTTT.